This T cell receptor (beta chain) was captured in a study of T cells after yellow fever vaccination. Study-level background: Researchers used SMART-Seq v4 Ultra Low Input to prepare fractions that had low cell numbers. Findings and caveats of the study: A limited proportion of clonotypes was detected within both the CD4 and CD8 compartments. Secondary responses were weaker yet peaked faster, day 5 versus 15. Most clones from primary vaccination resurfaced after the booster (about 95% CD4, about 91% CD8).

V shed 7 bases and J 10 bases; nucleotides not matched to a gene: 11. CDR1 is SNHLY, CDR2 FYNNEI, per germline. This CDR3 contains 15 residues. As to this clonotype: Its specificity is not known.

TCRdb re-derived calls from the 5' RACE reads in MiXCR, one entry per CDR3 protein. Among some 300,000 distinct CDR3 sequences, 8.1% were seen once, and the ten largest hold 17%. Sequenced here: PBMCs, sampled 45 days after the first yellow fever vaccination. The source is a man between 18 and 29 years old who received the YFV17D yellow fever vaccine. V is TRBV2 and J is TRBJ2-1, with 12 bases fitting TRBD2. The CDR3 DNA is TGTGCCAGCACCTTACTAGCGGGGGGCGAGGGGGAGCAGTTCTTC. Its protein product is CASTLLAGGEGEQFF. The full variable domain, its missing parts supplied by reference TRBV2 and TRBJ2-1, is EPEVTQTPSHQVTQMGQEVILRCVPISNHLYFYWYRQILGQKVEFLVSFYNNEISEKSEIFDDQFSVERPDGSNFTLKIRSTKLEDSAMYFCASTLLAGGEGEQFFGPGTRLTVL.